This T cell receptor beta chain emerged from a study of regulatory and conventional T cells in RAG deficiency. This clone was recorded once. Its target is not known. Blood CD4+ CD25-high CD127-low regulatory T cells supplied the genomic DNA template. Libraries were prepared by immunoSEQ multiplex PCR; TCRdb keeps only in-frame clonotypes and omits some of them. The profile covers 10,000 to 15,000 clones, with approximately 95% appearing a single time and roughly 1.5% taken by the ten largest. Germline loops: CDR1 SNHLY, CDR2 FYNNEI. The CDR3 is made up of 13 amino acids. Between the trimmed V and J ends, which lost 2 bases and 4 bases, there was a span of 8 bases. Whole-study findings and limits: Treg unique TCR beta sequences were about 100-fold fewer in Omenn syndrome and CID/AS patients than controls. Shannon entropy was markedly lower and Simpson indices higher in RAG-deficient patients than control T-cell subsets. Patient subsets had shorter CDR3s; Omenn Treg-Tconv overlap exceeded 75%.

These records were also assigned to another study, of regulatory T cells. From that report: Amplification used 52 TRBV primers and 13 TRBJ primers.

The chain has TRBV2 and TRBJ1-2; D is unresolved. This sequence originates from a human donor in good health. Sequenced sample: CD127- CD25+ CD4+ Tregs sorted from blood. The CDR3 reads CASSESYSYGYTF. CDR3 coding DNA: TGTGCCAGCAGTGAATCATACTCCTATGGCTACACCTTC.